The rows below give T cell receptor beta chains drawn from one sample of a study of shared clonotypes between healthy human individuals. Here immunoSEQ multiplex PCR was the method, and the copy in TCRdb shows in-frame clones only, minus some. The data contain about a million clones, roughly 80% of them singletons. Sequencing was carried out using memory CD4+ T cells from PBMCs. These receptors all stem from a man between 18 and 29 years old in good health. Some clones in this sample may be carry-over from other donors' samples. CDR3s include the opening cysteine and the closing phenylalanine or tryptophan. The order of the fields is D gene, clone size, J gene, V gene, CDR3 DNA, CDR3 protein. The D gene is left open where the match is weak. A row's size may be missing; if present it is once, few, many or a size class.

D: -; size: -; J: TRBJ1-5; V: TRBV5-8; DNA: TGTGCCAGCAGCCCTCCCAACACAAATAGCAATCAGCCCCAGCATTTT; CDR3: CASSPPNTNSNQPQHF
D: TRBD1; size: once; J: TRBJ1-1; V: TRBV10-3; DNA: TGTGCCATCACCCCCTCGGACAGGGGGAACACTGAAGCTTTCTTT; CDR3: CAITPSDRGNTEAFF
D: -; size: -; J: TRBJ2-1; V: TRBV7-2; DNA: TGTGCCAGCAGCTCCCTTGAGCACTTTCCGGTACAAGAGCAGTTCTTC; CDR3: CASSSLEHFPVQEQFF
D: TRBD2; size: -; J: TRBJ2-7; V: TRBV7-2; DNA: TGTGCCAGCAGCCCCGGACTAGCGGGAGGGCCCAGGGACGAGCAGTACTTC; CDR3: CASSPGLAGGPRDEQYF
D: -; size: -; J: TRBJ2-7; V: TRBV5-4; DNA: TGTGCCAGCAGCGTGAAGGGAGGATACGAGCAGTACTTC; CDR3: CASSVKGGYEQYF
D: -; size: -; J: TRBJ2-3; V: TRBV28; DNA: TGTGCCAGCAGTTTAAATCCTAGGGGTACGCAGTATTTT; CDR3: CASSLNPRGTQYF
D: -; size: -; J: TRBJ1-1; V: TRBV19; DNA: TGTGCCAGTAGTATACAACACGGACTAAAGAACACTGAAGCTTTCTTT; CDR3: CASSIQHGLKNTEAFF
D: -; size: -; J: TRBJ2-5; V: TRBV6-6; DNA: TGTGCCAGCAGCGGCACAAGGAACCAGTACTTC; CDR3: CASSGTRNQYF
D: -; size: -; J: TRBJ2-3; V: TRBV4-1; DNA: TGCGCCAGCAGCTATAACTCGTTGGGTTTTGCAGATACGCAGTATTTT; CDR3: CASSYNSLGFADTQYF
D: -; size: -; J: TRBJ1-5; V: TRBV20-1; DNA: TGCAGTGCTGGGGATCAGCCCCAGCATTTT; CDR3: CSAGDQPQHF
D: TRBD1; size: -; J: TRBJ1-1; V: TRBV5-8; DNA: TGTGCCAGCCAGGGACAGGGGGTTACTGAAGCTTTCTTT; CDR3: CASQGQGVTEAFF
D: -; size: -; J: TRBJ2-1; V: TRBV18; DNA: TGTGCCAGCTCACCACGGGCCGTTTCCTACAATGAGCAGTTCTTC; CDR3: CASSPRAVSYNEQFF
D: TRBD1; size: -; J: TRBJ1-1; V: TRBV7-9; DNA: TGTGCCAGCAGCTTAAAGTTTCAGGGGGACACTGAAGCTTTCTTT; CDR3: CASSLKFQGDTEAFF
D: TRBD1; size: -; J: TRBJ2-3; V: TRBV29-1; DNA: TGCAGCGTTGAAGGGGCCGGGACAGCGCAGTATTTT; CDR3: CSVEGAGTAQYF
D: -; size: -; J: TRBJ2-1; V: TRBV5-1; DNA: TGCGCCAGCAGCTTGACGGGAGTTTCCAATGAGCAGTTCTTC; CDR3: CASSLTGVSNEQFF
D: TRBD2; size: -; J: TRBJ2-1; V: TRBV5-1; DNA: TGCGCCAGCAGCTTACCGGGACTAGCGGGAAAGACCAAGAGGTTAGAGCAGTTCTTC; CDR3: CASSLPGLAGKTKRLEQFF
D: -; size: -; J: TRBJ2-7; V: TRBV2; DNA: TGTGCCAGCAGGGGGCAAACACCCTACGAGCAGTACTTC; CDR3: CASRGQTPYEQYF
D: -; size: -; J: TRBJ2-5; V: TRBV19; DNA: TGTGCCAGTAGGAGGGACGGTGTAGAGACCCAGTACTTC; CDR3: CASRRDGVETQYF
D: TRBD1; size: -; J: TRBJ2-2; V: TRBV7-9; DNA: TGTGCCAGCAGCTCCCCGCCCGGGACAGGGGACACCGGGGAGCTGTTTTTT; CDR3: CASSSPPGTGDTGELFF
D: -; size: few; J: TRBJ2-2; V: TRBV18; DNA: TGTGCCAGCTCACCCGACAGGAACACCGGGGAGCTGTTTTTT; CDR3: CASSPDRNTGELFF
D: -; size: -; J: TRBJ2-3; V: TRBV6-5; DNA: TGTGCCAGCAGTTACGTGGCGGCGGGCACAGATACGCAGTATTTT; CDR3: CASSYVAAGTDTQYF
D: -; size: -; J: TRBJ1-2; V: TRBV30; DNA: TGTGCCTGGAGTGTACTTGGAGGTGAATTATCCTATGGCTACACCTTC; CDR3: CAWSVLGGELSYGYTF
D: TRBD1; size: once; J: TRBJ2-7; V: TRBV18; DNA: TGTGCCAGCTCACCTCGACAGGGGAGCTACGAGCAGTACTTC; CDR3: CASSPRQGSYEQYF
D: TRBD1; size: -; J: TRBJ2-1; V: TRBV27; DNA: TGTGCCAGCAGCAGACAGGGCTCCTACAATGAGCAGTTCTTC; CDR3: CASSRQGSYNEQFF
D: -; size: once; J: TRBJ2-3; V: TRBV28; DNA: TGTGCCAGCAGTTTCGCTGGGTCCGATACGCAGTATTTT; CDR3: CASSFAGSDTQYF
D: -; size: -; J: TRBJ2-3; V: TRBV28; DNA: TGTGCCAGCAGCCCGGGGGGCCCAGATACGCAGTATTTT; CDR3: CASSPGGPDTQYF
D: -; size: -; J: TRBJ1-1; V: TRBV5-1; DNA: TGCGCCAGCAGCTCCGACAGAGCACCTGAAGCTTTCTTT; CDR3: CASSSDRAPEAFF
D: TRBD1; size: few; J: TRBJ1-1; V: TRBV29-1; DNA: TGCAGCGCGGGACAGGGGATTCCTGAAGCTTTCTTT; CDR3: CSAGQGIPEAFF
D: -; size: -; J: TRBJ2-2; V: TRBV28; DNA: TGTGCCAGCAGCCCATCCCGGCGAGGGGAGTTTGGAGGTGGGAACACCGGGGAGCTGTTTTTT; CDR3: CASSPSRRGEFGGGNTGELFF
D: -; size: -; J: TRBJ2-7; V: TRBV21-1; DNA: TGTGCCAGCAGCAGAGGGACGGAGCCCTACGAGCAGTACTTC; CDR3: CASSRGTEPYEQYF
D: TRBD2; size: few; J: TRBJ2-7; V: TRBV30; DNA: TGTGCCTGGAGTGCTCTACTAGCGGGAGTTAGCTCCTACGAGCAGTACTTC; CDR3: CAWSALLAGVSSYEQYF
D: TRBD1; size: -; J: TRBJ2-3; V: TRBV2; DNA: TGTGCCAGCCGGGGGACAGGGGGTAGCGCAGATACGCAGTATTTT; CDR3: CASRGTGGSADTQYF
D: -; size: -; J: TRBJ1-5; V: TRBV30; DNA: TGTGCCTTATCCCCCGGCGGGGGCGATCAGCCCCAGCATTTT; CDR3: CALSPGGGDQPQHF
D: TRBD1; size: -; J: TRBJ2-4; V: TRBV28; DNA: TGTGCCAGCAGCCTGAGACAGGGCCGGAACATTCAGTACTTC; CDR3: CASSLRQGRNIQYF
D: TRBD1; size: -; J: TRBJ1-4; V: TRBV5-6; DNA: TGTGCCAGCAGCCAGGGACAGCGGAATGAAAAACTGTTTTTT; CDR3: CASSQGQRNEKLFF
D: -; size: -; J: TRBJ1-2; V: TRBV18; DNA: TGTGCCAGCTCACCAGCGGCAGAAGCTAACTATGGCTACACCTTC; CDR3: CASSPAAEANYGYTF
D: TRBD1; size: -; J: TRBJ2-3; V: TRBV29-1; DNA: TGCAGCATAGAACCGGGACAGGGGGCTGATACGCAGTATTTT; CDR3: CSIEPGQGADTQYF
D: -; size: once; J: TRBJ2-3; V: TRBV11-3; DNA: TGTGCCAGCAGCTTAAACAGGGAGGGGTACACAGATACGCAGTATTTT; CDR3: CASSLNREGYTDTQYF
D: -; size: once; J: TRBJ2-7; V: TRBV10-1; DNA: TGCGCCAGCAGTGAGTCGAACTGTGACAGGCTACTTAATTACGAGCAGTACTTC; CDR3: CASSESNCDRLLNYEQYF
D: -; size: -; J: TRBJ1-2; V: TRBV30; DNA: TGTGCCTGGAGTAAAGGGCCTGACTATGGCTACACCTTC; CDR3: CAWSKGPDYGYTF
D: -; size: -; J: TRBJ1-2; V: TRBV7-2; DNA: TGTGCCAGCAGCTCCGCAGAGGGCTATGGCTACACCTTC; CDR3: CASSSAEGYGYTF
D: -; size: -; J: TRBJ2-7; V: TRBV18; DNA: TGTGCCAGCTCACCTCAGTCAACGACCTACGAGCAGTACTTC; CDR3: CASSPQSTTYEQYF
D: -; size: few; J: TRBJ1-4; V: TRBV7-9; DNA: TGTGCCAGCAGCTTAGATCGGGGAGTCAGTGAAAAACTGTTTTTT; CDR3: CASSLDRGVSEKLFF
D: -; size: -; J: TRBJ1-2; V: TRBV5-1; DNA: TGCGCCAGCACCTTGGGCGCGCCATATGGCTACACCTTC; CDR3: CASTLGAPYGYTF
D: TRBD1; size: once; J: TRBJ2-7; V: TRBV5-6; DNA: TGTGCCAGCAGCTTGGCATGGAGCAGGGGGCTGAACGAGCAGTACTTC; CDR3: CASSLAWSRGLNEQYF
D: TRBD1; size: -; J: TRBJ1-5; V: TRBV19; DNA: TGTGCCAGTAGTAGAACGACAGGGGGCATCGGTAATCAGCCCCAGCATTTT; CDR3: CASSRTTGGIGNQPQHF
D: -; size: -; J: TRBJ2-7; V: TRBV11-2; DNA: TGTGCCAGCAGCTTATTATCTAGGGGCGGACTTTCCTACGAGCAGTACTTC; CDR3: CASSLLSRGGLSYEQYF
D: -; size: once; J: TRBJ2-2; V: TRBV5-1; DNA: TGCGCCAGCAGCGTGACAGGAACGAACACCGGGGAGCTGTTTTTT; CDR3: CASSVTGTNTGELFF
D: -; size: -; J: TRBJ2-4; V: TRBV7-3; DNA: TGTGCCAGCAGCCCGCGAGGCGGGGAAAACATTCAGTACTTC; CDR3: CASSPRGGENIQYF
D: -; size: -; J: TRBJ1-2; V: TRBV6-5; DNA: TGTGCCAGCAGTTCACCGTGGACGAGTGGTGGCTACACCTTC; CDR3: CASSSPWTSGGYTF
D: -; size: -; J: TRBJ1-1; V: TRBV28; DNA: TGTGCCAGCAGTACCCCGGGACGAACTGAAGCTTTCTTT; CDR3: CASSTPGRTEAFF
D: TRBD2; size: -; J: TRBJ2-2; V: TRBV6-4; DNA: TGTGCCAGCTCGCGGGAGGGTACCGGGGAGCTGTTTTTT; CDR3: CASSREGTGELFF
D: -; size: -; J: TRBJ2-3; V: TRBV5-8; DNA: TGTGCCAGCAGCTTGTCCCTCCAATTAGGAGATACGCAGTATTTT; CDR3: CASSLSLQLGDTQYF
D: TRBD2; size: -; J: TRBJ2-7; V: TRBV7-2; DNA: TGTGCCAGCAGCTTCTCTAGCGGGAGGGGAGGCTACGAGCAGTACTTC; CDR3: CASSFSSGRGGYEQYF
D: TRBD1; size: -; J: TRBJ2-1; V: TRBV30; DNA: TGTGCCTGGAGTGTCGGGCAGGGGGCTTACAATGAGCAGTTCTTC; CDR3: CAWSVGQGAYNEQFF